This passage covers 29 T cell receptor beta chains from one sample sequenced in a study of T cells after yellow fever vaccination. TCRdb used MiXCR to reprocess the 5' RACE reads, holding one entry per CDR3 protein. Altogether more than 300,000 distinct CDR3 sequences are present, around a tenth being singletons, with the ten largest covering under 4%. The input for sequencing was CD4+ T cells sorted from PBMCs, taken 45 days after the yellow fever booster vaccination. The receptors were sampled from a man younger than 35 who received the YFV17D yellow fever vaccine.

The rearrangement joins TRBV5-1 to TRBJ1-6, with D unclear. The CDR3 runs to 17 residues. V lost 0 bases and J lost 8, with 18 bases in between. In germline, CDR1 is SGHRS, CDR2 YFSETQ. The CDR3 DNA reads as TGCGCCAGCAGCTTGGGGGCCCCGAGGCGACCCGATTCACCCCTCCACTTT. Translation: CASSLGAPRRPDSPLHF.

The V and J genes are TRBV11-2 and TRBJ2-1, with 7 bases fitting TRBD2. There are 13 residues in the CDR3. The germline V gene has CDR1 SGHAT and CDR2 FQNNGV. V was pared by 4 bases and J by 6 bases, with 3 bases of the junction left unmatched. CDR3 loop: CASSSGLLNEQFF. CDR3 DNA sequence: TGTGCCAGCAGCTCGGGACTACTCAATGAGCAGTTCTTC.

This clonotype has a handful of counts. The CDR3 sequence: CASSLFRGSGANVLTF. Here the CDR3 DNA reads TGTGCCAGCAGCTTGTTTCGGGGGTCTGGGGCCAACGTCCTGACTTTC. The chain employs TRBV5-8 and TRBJ2-6; TRBD2 is a possible D gene (6 bases). This CDR3 is built from 16 residues. The germline CDR1 and CDR2 sequences are SGHTS and YDEGEE. The V and J ends lost 1 base and 1 base respectively, with 9 bases between them.

This clonotype was detected a few times. The rearrangement links TRBV20-1 to TRBJ2-7; 16 nucleotides agree with TRBD2. Looked up from germline, CDR1 is DFQATT and CDR2 is SNEGSKA (reference sequence). Unmatched junction bases numbered 5, after V lost 5 bases and J lost 4 bases. The CDR3 has 15 residues. The DNA for the CDR3 is TGCAGTGCTCCGGGACTAGCGGGGGGGCCGTACGAGCAGTACTTC. Protein: CSAPGLAGGPYEQYF.

This clonotype turned up a few times. The rearrangement joins TRBV21-1 to TRBJ1-1. TRBV21-1 is flagged as a pseudogene. This CDR3 is 15 amino acids long. The CDR3: CASSKVKRVRTEAFF. CDR3 sequence (DNA): TGTGCCAGCAGCAAAGTTAAGAGGGTTCGCACTGAAGCTTTCTTT.

The V call is TRBV6-2 or TRBV6-3, the J call TRBJ1-1; possibly TRBD1 for D (5 bases). CDR1 is MNHEY, CDR2 SVGEGT, per germline. V lost 6 bases, J lost 10 bases, and 18 bases lay in between. The CDR3 totals 13 residues. CDR3 bases: TGTGCCAGCAGGCCGGGGACCCTGCGGAGAGCTTTCTTT. It yields the protein CASRPGTLRRAFF.

This clonotype has more than one count but fewer than ten. The rearrangement uses TRBV20-1 and TRBJ1-2; no clear D gene. The V end lost 6 bases, the J end lost 4 bases, and 9 bases lay between the germline ends. CDR1 and CDR2 from the germline V gene are DFQATT and SNEGSKA (reference sequence). The CDR3 loop spans 11 amino acids. CDR3 amino acids: CSAPRPYGYTF. Written as DNA, the CDR3 is TGCAGTGCCCCGCGGCCCTATGGCTACACCTTC.

The chain's CDR3 is CAISESGVEANEKLFF. As DNA, the CDR3 is TGTGCCATCAGTGAGTCCGGGGTTGAGGCTAATGAAAAACTGTTTTTT. The V and J genes are TRBV10-3 and TRBJ1-4; D not resolved. V was shortened by 0 bases and J by 3 bases, with 11 bases between the two germline ends. The CDR3 spans 16 residues. CDR1 and CDR2 from the germline V gene are ENHRY and SYGVKD.

This clonotype was counted a few times. The J gene is TRBJ1-1, the V gene TRBV15; maybe TRBD1 (6 bases). The CDR3 spans 16 residues. Trimming cost V 0 bases and J 2 bases, with 13 bases left between them. The germline gives CDR1 LNHNV, CDR2 YYDKDF (reference sequence). The CDR3 region is CATSRDPGQTNTEAFF. DNA for the CDR3: TGTGCCACCAGCAGAGACCCCGGACAGACAAACACTGAAGCTTTCTTT.

This clonotype was counted between two and nine times. The chain has TRBV3-1 and TRBJ2-7, with 11 nucleotides matching TRBD1. Germline CDR1 LGHDT, CDR2 YNNKEL (reference sequence). Trimming cost V 2 bases and J 2 bases; bases outside gene matches: 2. This CDR3 is built from 15 residues. As DNA, the CDR3 is TGTGCCAGCAGCCAACGGACAGGGGGCCCCTACGAGCAGTACTTC. As protein: CASSQRTGGPYEQYF.

This clonotype was recorded many times. This chain links TRBV10-2 with TRBJ2-5; TRBD2 matches at 13 bases. Germline loops: CDR1 WSHSY, CDR2 SAAADI. This CDR3 has 14 residues. Trimming removed 6 bases from V and 5 bases from J; junction bases left unmatched: 3. DNA for the CDR3: TGCGCCAGCAGAACACTAGCGGGGGGGGAGACCCAGTACTTC. Amino acid sequence: CASRTLAGGETQYF.

This clonotype occurred a few times. V and J are TRBV20-1 and TRBJ2-5, with D uncertain. The CDR3 totals 14 residues. V was clipped by 0 bases and J by 1 base, with 9 bases between them. In germline, CDR1 is DFQATT, CDR2 SNEGSKA (reference sequence). DNA for the CDR3: TGCAGTGCTAGAGAGGCTCTCCGCCAAGAGACCCAGTACTTC. Its translation is CSAREALRQETQYF.

This clonotype has just a few counts. The rearrangement joins TRBV5-1 to TRBJ2-1, with D possibly called TRBD1 or TRBD2 (5 bases each). V lost 0 bases, J lost 4 bases, and 8 bases lay in between. The length of the CDR3 is 14 residues. The germline V gene encodes CDR1 SGHRS and CDR2 YFSETQ. The CDR3 DNA sequence: TGCGCCAGCAGCTTGGGGGACGGGTACAATGAGCAGTTCTTC. Its protein product is CASSLGDGYNEQFF.

This chain uses TRBV6-1 with TRBJ2-3; D possibly corresponds to TRBD2 (6 bases). From germline, CDR1 is MNHNS and CDR2 SASEGT. This CDR3 is 14 amino acids long. Trimming removed 2 bases from V and 5 bases from J, with 11 bases in between. In nucleotides, the CDR3 is TGTGCCAGCAGTGAATGGGGGGTGAGAGATACGCAGTATTTT. It encodes CASSEWGVRDTQYF.

This clonotype was seen only a few times. The rearrangement links TRBV7-8 to TRBJ2-1; TRBD2 aligns across 7 bases. The germline V gene encodes CDR1 SGHVS and CDR2 FQNEAQ. CDR3 length: 14 amino acids. V lost 2 bases to trimming and J lost 2 bases; unmatched junction nucleotides: 0. CDR3 in DNA: TGTGCCAGCAGCTTAAGCGGGACCTACAATGAGCAGTTCTTC. Residues: CASSLSGTYNEQFF.

This clonotype was picked up many times. The rearrangement joins TRBV6-2 or TRBV6-3 to TRBJ2-3; D might be TRBD1 (6 bases). This CDR3 is 15 amino acids long. Trimming removed 4 bases from V and 2 bases from J, with 13 bases in between. Germline CDR1 reads MNHEY; CDR2 reads SVGEGT. Written as DNA, the CDR3 is TGTGCCAGCAGTTGGGACATCCAGCCCACAGATACGCAGTATTTT. Amino acids: CASSWDIQPTDTQYF.

This clonotype was seen a handful of times. The V gene is TRBV20-1, the J gene TRBJ2-1, with TRBD2 as a possible D gene (6 bases). V was clipped by 1 base and J by 0 bases, with 10 bases between them. From germline, CDR1 is DFQATT and CDR2 SNEGSKA (reference sequence). The CDR3 sequence is 15 residues long. The CDR3 DNA sequence: TGCAGTGCTAGAGGGGCGGGGAACTCCTACAATGAGCAGTTCTTC. As protein: CSARGAGNSYNEQFF.

This clonotype came up many times. This chain connects TRBV18 to TRBJ1-5; D is unresolved. Trimming shortened V by 4 bases and J by 3 bases, and 10 bases separated the two germline ends. CDR1 and CDR2 from the germline V gene are KGHSH and LQKENI. There are 14 residues in the CDR3. This CDR3 is CASSRGRINQPQHF. In DNA, the CDR3 is TGTGCCAGCTCACGTGGACGGATCAATCAGCCCCAGCATTTT.

This clonotype occurred a few times. The CDR3 reads CSARVGGAFLETQYF. CDR3 in DNA: TGCAGTGCTAGAGTCGGGGGGGCTTTTTTAGAGACCCAGTACTTC. The chain uses TRBV20-1 and TRBJ2-5; 8 positions agree with TRBD2. Germline values: CDR1 DFQATT, CDR2 SNEGSKA (reference sequence). V lost 1 base to trimming and J lost 4 bases; unmatched junction nucleotides: 8. This CDR3 contains 15 residues.

This clonotype appeared many times. CDR3: CSVAGQENQPQHF. CDR3 sequence (DNA): TGCAGCGTGGCGGGACAGGAGAATCAGCCCCAGCATTTT. The chain combines TRBV29-1 with TRBJ1-5, with 8 bases identical to TRBD1. Germline V gives CDR1 SQVTM, CDR2 ANQGSEA. V was clipped by 6 bases and J by 4 bases; unmatched bases: 5. The CDR3 is 13 residues long.

The chain couples TRBV7-2 to TRBJ1-1, with 9 positions matching TRBD1. The V and J ends lost 7 bases and 5 bases, in that order; junction bases with no gene match: 8. CDR1 and CDR2 (germline): SGHTA, FQGNSA. The CDR3 has 14 residues. The CDR3 region is CASIRDREGTEAFF. The CDR3 DNA is TGTGCCAGCATACGGGACAGGGAGGGGACTGAAGCTTTCTTT. The complete variable domain, with remaining parts taken from reference TRBV7-2 and TRBJ1-1, reads GAGVSQSPSNKVTEKGKDVELRCDPISGHTALYWYRQSLGQGLEFLIYFQGNSAPDKSGLPSDRFSAERTGGSVSTLTIQRTQQEDSAVYLCASIRDREGTEAFFGQGTRLTVV.

This clonotype was detected many times. The chain links TRBV12-3 or TRBV12-4 to TRBJ1-4; maybe TRBD1 (5 bases). V was trimmed by 4 bases and J by 7 bases, leaving 10 bases between them. This CDR3 is 13 amino acids long. In DNA, the CDR3 is TGTGCCAGCAGTTATTTTGGGGGTGAAAAACTGTTTTTT. This gives the protein CASSYFGGEKLFF.

This clonotype has only a few counts. This chain's CDR3 is CASSLTGGNIQYF. CDR3 DNA: TGTGCCAGCAGTTTAACAGGGGGCAACATTCAGTACTTC. The chain links TRBV12-3 or TRBV12-4 to TRBJ2-4, with 9 bases that match TRBD1. The CDR3 is 13 residues long. Germline trimming cut 2 bases from V and 7 bases from J; bases unmatched to any gene: 0.

This rearrangement joins TRBV20-1 to TRBJ2-3; D possibly corresponds to TRBD1 (6 bases). Between the trimmed V and J ends, which lost 7 bases and 5 bases, there was a span of 19 bases. Germline loops: CDR1 DFQATT, CDR2 SNEGSKA (reference sequence). The CDR3 length is 14 residues. The CDR3 DNA reads as TGCAGTGTTGTGGACAGATACAGCTTAGATACGCAGTATTTT. It translates to CSVVDRYSLDTQYF.

The J gene is TRBJ2-1, the V gene TRBV12-3 or TRBV12-4; 7 bases agree with TRBD2. The CDR3 is 15 amino acids. V shed 2 bases and J 4 bases; nucleotides not matched to a gene: 5. CDR3 loop: CASSLHLAEYNEQFF. The CDR3 DNA is TGTGCCAGCAGTTTACATCTAGCGGAGTACAATGAGCAGTTCTTC.

About this clonotype: The junction shows a germline mismatch at one end, possibly a read error. The chain carries TRBV6-2 or TRBV6-3 and TRBJ2-3, with 10 bases aligning to TRBD2. The CDR3 is 16 residues long. Germline V gene sequence: CDR1 MNHEY, CDR2 SVGEGT. This CDR3 reads CGSSPWTSGSTDTQYF. The CDR3 coding sequence is TGTGGCAGCAGTCCCTGGACTAGCGGTAGCACAGATACGCAGTATTTT.

This clonotype was seen a handful of times. This chain uses TRBV5-1 with TRBJ2-5, with 10 bases fitting TRBD1. From germline, CDR1 is SGHRS and CDR2 YFSETQ. The CDR3 runs 15 residues. With 4 bases clipped from V and 5 bases from J, the junction kept 8 bases outside the gene matches. The CDR3 nucleotides are TGCGCCAGCAGCGCCCTGACAGGGGGCGCCGAGACCCAGTACTTC. Protein: CASSALTGGAETQYF.

The rearrangement uses TRBV7-3 and TRBJ2-2; TRBD2 might be the D (5 bases). Deletions cut 4 bases from V and 1 base from J, with 7 bases between. CDR1 is SGHTA and CDR2 is FQGTGA in the germline V gene. CDR3 size: 14 residues. The CDR3 here is CASSSGENTGELFF. CDR3 in DNA: TGTGCCAGCAGCTCCGGGGAGAACACCGGGGAGCTGTTTTTT.

The V and J genes are TRBV14 and TRBJ1-2, with 8 positions matching TRBD1. Germline V gene lookup returns CDR1 SGHDN and CDR2 FVKESK. The CDR3 runs to 13 residues. V shed 5 bases, J shed 4 bases, and the junction held 3 bases outside the gene matches. The CDR3 spells CASSDRGSYGYTF. In DNA, the CDR3 is TGTGCCAGCAGCGACAGGGGTAGCTATGGCTACACCTTC.